This TCR beta chain was obtained from a study of T cells after yellow fever vaccination. Overall study findings and caveats: Abundant clonotypes from the bulk population could get into FACS-sorted repertoires as contaminants.

This clonotype was counted ten times or more. As yet, its antigen is unknown. One entry per CDR3 protein, called by TCRdb with MiXCR from the 5' RACE reads. This table holds 300,000 to 400,000 distinct CDR3 sequences, about 6% found once. Germline V gene lookup returns CDR1 SQVTM and CDR2 ANQGSEA. There are 15 residues in the CDR3. V dropped 2 bases and J dropped 5; count of bases not matched to a gene: 11. The clonotype was recovered from a man under 40 who received the YFV17D yellow fever vaccine. The specimen comprised PBMCs, sampled 5 days after the yellow fever booster vaccination. The chain combines TRBV29-1 with TRBJ2-5; TRBD2 aligns across 7 bases. CDR3 amino acids: CSVEFTGGGGETQYF. The CDR3 bases are TGCAGCGTTGAATTCACCGGCGGGGGAGGTGAGACCCAGTACTTC. Drawing the rest from reference TRBV29-1 and TRBJ2-5, the complete variable domain is SAVISQKPSRDICQRGTSLTIQCQVDSQVTMMFWYRQQPGQSLTLIATANQGSEATYESGFVIDKFPISRPNLTFSTLTVSNMSPEDSSIYLCSVEFTGGGGETQYFGPGTRLLVL.